The present T cell receptor beta chain was sequenced within a study of blood T cells in healthy people across ages. This clonotype was observed a few times. For the second PCR, which ran for roughly 6 to 12 cycles, a sample-barcoded 5' primer and a J-beta primer mix were used. A tag from a template-switch adaptor with 12 random nucleotides marked each cDNA molecule. TCRdb passed the 5' RACE reads through MiXCR, listing each CDR3 protein once. The sample holds approximately 1.5 million distinct CDR3 sequences, roughly two fifths seen once. This TCR was recovered from a woman aged 18-29 years in good health. Sequenced: blood.

Here the CDR3 DNA reads TGCAGTGCTAGAGATGGCCCCCCTACCGGCTATGGTTGCACCTTC. Its protein is CSARDGPPTGYGCTF. The chain carries TRBV20-1 and TRBJ1-2; D is undetermined. The CDR3 runs to 15 residues. CDR1 is DFQATT and CDR2 is SNEGSKA in the germline V gene (reference sequence). Between the trimmed V and J ends, which lost 0 bases and 13 bases, there was a span of 24 bases.